The rows below give T cell receptor beta chains drawn from one sample of a study of T cells in Graves' hyperthyroidism and ophthalmopathy. MiXCR was run by TCRdb on the multiplex PCR reads, yielding one entry per CDR3 protein. The table has hundreds of thousands of distinct CDR3 sequences, about 14% seen once; the top ten hold under 7%. Specimen: blood. Receptors were obtained from a woman aged 30 to 39 with Graves' hyperthyroidism that later progressed to Graves' ophthalmopathy. Both conserved end residues are part of each CDR3. Fields, in order: clone size, V gene, D gene, J gene, CDR3 DNA, CDR3 protein. D genes are given only for firm matches. Only some rows state a clone size, as once, few, many or a class for expanded clones.

many,TRBV2,NA,TRBJ2-7,TGTGCCAGCGCCAACAACAATGGCGACGAGCAGTACTTC,CASANNNGDEQYF
few,TRBV4-1,NA,TRBJ2-2,TGCGCCAGCAGCCGGTTGGACGGGGCCAACACCGGGGAGCTGTTTTTT,CASSRLDGANTGELFF
many,TRBV3-1,NA,TRBJ1-5,TGTGCCAGCAGCCAGACCGGAGCGAGCAATCAGCCCCAGCATTTT,CASSQTGASNQPQHF
many,TRBV5-1,NA,TRBJ2-7,TGCGCCAGCAGCTTGGATCACGACATCTCCTACGAGCAGTACTTC,CASSLDHDISYEQYF
many,TRBV30,NA,TRBJ2-1,TGTGCCTGGAGTGGTAGGGTAGGCTACAATGAGCAGTTCTTC,CAWSGRVGYNEQFF
NA,TRBV30,TRBD2,TRBJ2-7,TGTGCCTGGAGTCGAACCGGGAGGGGGGAGCAGTACTTC,CAWSRTGRGEQYF
many,TRBV6-1,TRBD2,TRBJ2-1,TGTGCCAGCAGTTCGGGACTAGCGGTTGGCAATGAGCAGTTCTTC,CASSSGLAVGNEQFF
many,TRBV6-2/TRBV6-3,NA,TRBJ1-5,TGTGCCAGTGGACGGGAAAATCAGCCCCAGCATTTT,CASGRENQPQHF
many,TRBV7-3,TRBD2,TRBJ2-2,TGTGCCAGCAGCGCAGGGACTAGCGGTACCGGGGAGCTGTTTTTT,CASSAGTSGTGELFF
NA,TRBV6-9,NA,TRBJ1-3,TGTGCCAGCAGTTGCCGAAGACAGAGCTCTGGAAACACCATATATTTT,CASSCRRQSSGNTIYF
few,TRBV20-1,NA,TRBJ2-3,TGCAGTGCTGTAGATCCGGCCTACCGTAGCACAGATACGCAGTATTTT,CSAVDPAYRSTDTQYF
NA,TRBV18,NA,TRBJ1-6,TGTGCCAGCTCACCCTCCGCCCTATCACCCCTCCACTTT,CASSPSALSPLHF
few,TRBV20-1,TRBD1,TRBJ2-5,TGCAGTGCTAGGAGGACAGGGGACCTCCAAGAGACCCAGTACTTC,CSARRTGDLQETQYF
many,TRBV12-3/TRBV12-4,NA,TRBJ2-1,TGTGCCAGCAGTTTAGGAATGGGCTCCTACAATGAGCAGTTCTTC,CASSLGMGSYNEQFF
many,TRBV7-3,TRBD1,TRBJ2-1,TGTGCCAGCAGCTTGGGGACAGGGGCGAACAATGAGCAGTTCTTC,CASSLGTGANNEQFF
NA,TRBV3-1,TRBD2,TRBJ2-2,TGTGCCAGCAGCGAGAGCGGGAGGGCCCCCGGGGAGCTGTTTTTT,CASSESGRAPGELFF
NA,TRBV5-1,TRBD1,TRBJ1-2,TGCGCCAGCAGCTTGGGGGGACAGGGGGCCAGTGGCTACACCTTC,CASSLGGQGASGYTF
few,TRBV9,TRBD2,TRBJ2-2,TGTGCCAGCAGCCCGTCACGACTAGCGGCAAACACCGGGGAGCTGTTTTTT,CASSPSRLAANTGELFF
many,TRBV28,NA,TRBJ1-2,TGTGCCACCAAAACTTCAGGGTGGTCTGGCTACACCTTC,CATKTSGWSGYTF
few,TRBV19,TRBD1,TRBJ2-1,TGTGCCACCAAAAGCCAGGGGGCGATCGATGAGCAGTTCTTC,CATKSQGAIDEQFF
many,TRBV20-1,NA,TRBJ2-1,TGCAGTGCTAGTAAGGTAATCGGCGATGAGCAGTTCTTC,CSASKVIGDEQFF
NA,TRBV24-1,TRBD1,TRBJ2-5,TGTGCCACCTCTCCATTGGGACAGGGGCGAGAGACCCAGTACTTC,CATSPLGQGRETQYF
many,TRBV6-1,TRBD1,TRBJ2-2,TGTGCCAGCATGCGGGACAGGGGGCTCGGGGAGCTGTTTTTT,CASMRDRGLGELFF
many,TRBV6-2/TRBV6-3,NA,TRBJ1-1,TGTGCCAGCAGGAGAGACGGTCCCACTGAAGCTTTCTTT,CASRRDGPTEAFF
few,TRBV6-1,NA,TRBJ2-7,TGTGCCAGCAGTGAACAGGGTAGTTCCGAGCAGTACTTC,CASSEQGSSEQYF
few,TRBV7-7,TRBD2,TRBJ2-2,TGTGCTAGCAGCTTAGGACTAGCGGGAGGTTACACCGGGGAGCTGTTTTTT,CASSLGLAGGYTGELFF
few,TRBV6-1,NA,TRBJ1-5,TGTGCCAGCAGCGAACACCAGGGCTTTAGCAATCAGCCCCAGCATTTT,CASSEHQGFSNQPQHF
NA,TRBV6-5,TRBD1,TRBJ2-7,TGTGCCAGCAGTCTACCCGGGACAGCGATGTCTGGCGAGCAGTACTTC,CASSLPGTAMSGEQYF
many,TRBV9,NA,TRBJ1-4,TGTGCCAGCAGCCAAGAGAAGACTAATGAAAAACTGTTTTTT,CASSQEKTNEKLFF
many,TRBV28,NA,TRBJ2-1,TGTGCCAGCGGCTCGGGACGGTCACTTGCAAGCTCCTACAATGAGCAGTTCTTC,CASGSGRSLASSYNEQFF
NA,TRBV20-1,NA,TRBJ2-7,TGCAGTGCGACGCCCTATGGGGTGGGCTTCTACGAGCAGTACTTC,CSATPYGVGFYEQYF